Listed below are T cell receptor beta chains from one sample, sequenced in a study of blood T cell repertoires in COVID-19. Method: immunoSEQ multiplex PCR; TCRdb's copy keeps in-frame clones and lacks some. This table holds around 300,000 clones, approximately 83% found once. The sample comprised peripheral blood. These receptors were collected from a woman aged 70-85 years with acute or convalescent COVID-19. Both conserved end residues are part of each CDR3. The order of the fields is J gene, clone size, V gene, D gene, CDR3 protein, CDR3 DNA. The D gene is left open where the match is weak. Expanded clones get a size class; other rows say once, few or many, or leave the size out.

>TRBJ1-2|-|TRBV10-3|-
CAISESLGGDGYTF
TGTGCCATCAGTGAGTCGTTAGGAGGCGATGGCTACACCTTC
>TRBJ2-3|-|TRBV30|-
CAWSRGPGADTQYF
TGTGCCTGGAGTAGGGGCCCAGGGGCAGATACGCAGTATTTT
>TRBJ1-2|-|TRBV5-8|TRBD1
CASSQGGHGLGGYTF
TGTGCCAGCAGCCAGGGGGGTCACGGCCTCGGCGGCTACACCTTC
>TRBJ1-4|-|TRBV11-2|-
CASSQTGSFEKLFF
TGTGCCAGCAGTCAAACAGGGTCTTTTGAAAAACTGTTTTTT
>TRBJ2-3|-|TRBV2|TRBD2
CASSSGLAADTQYF
TGTGCCAGCAGTTCGGGACTAGCGGCAGATACGCAGTATTTT
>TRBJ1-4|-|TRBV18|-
CASSPGSLSNEKLFF
TGTGCCAGCTCACCAGGTAGTCTGAGTAATGAAAAACTGTTTTTT
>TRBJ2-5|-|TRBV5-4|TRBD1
CASSLRDSQETQYF
TGTGCCAGCAGCTTGAGGGACAGCCAAGAGACCCAGTACTTC
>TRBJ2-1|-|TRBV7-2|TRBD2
CASSPLAGEYNEQFF
TGTGCCAGCAGCCCCCTAGCGGGGGAATACAATGAGCAGTTCTTC
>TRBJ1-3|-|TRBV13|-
CASTSGGNTIYF
TGTGCCAGCACTTCGGGGGGAAACACCATATATTTT
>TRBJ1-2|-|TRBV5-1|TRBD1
CASSAQTGDHGYTF
TGCGCCAGCAGCGCCCAGACAGGGGATCATGGCTACACCTTC
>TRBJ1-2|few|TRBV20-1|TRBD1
CSGGQGDGYTF
TGCAGTGGGGGACAGGGAGATGGCTACACCTTC
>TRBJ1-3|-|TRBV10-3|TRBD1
CAISPGQGASGNTIYF
TGTGCCATCAGTCCGGGACAGGGGGCCTCTGGAAACACCATATATTTT
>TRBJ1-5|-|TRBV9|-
CASSVGQHSNQPQHF
TGTGCCAGCAGCGTAGGACAGCATAGCAATCAGCCCCAGCATTTT
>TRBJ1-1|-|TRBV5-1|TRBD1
CASSWGTGANTEAFF
TGCGCCAGCAGCTGGGGGACAGGAGCCAACACTGAAGCTTTCTTT
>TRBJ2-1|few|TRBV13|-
CASGQISYNEQFF
TGTGCCAGCGGGCAGATTTCCTACAATGAGCAGTTCTTC
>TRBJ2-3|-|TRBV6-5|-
CASRTLLASTDTQYF
TGTGCCAGCAGAACCCTCCTAGCGAGCACAGATACGCAGTATTTT
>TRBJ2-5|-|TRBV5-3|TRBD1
CARSLGQGGETQYF
TGTGCCAGAAGCCTCGGACAGGGCGGAGAGACCCAGTACTTC
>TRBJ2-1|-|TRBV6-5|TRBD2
CASKPGLAGDEQFF
TGTGCCAGCAAACCGGGACTAGCGGGTGATGAGCAGTTCTTC
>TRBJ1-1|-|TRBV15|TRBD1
CATSRARGRTKDTEAFF
TGTGCCACCAGCAGAGCCAGGGGGCGGACGAAGGACACTGAAGCTTTCTTT
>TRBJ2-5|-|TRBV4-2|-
CASSQGAKGVEETQYF
TGTGCCAGCAGCCAAGGCGCGAAGGGGGTGGAAGAGACCCAGTACTTC
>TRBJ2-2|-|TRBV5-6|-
CASTRFGADTGELFF
TGTGCCAGCACCCGCTTTGGGGCGGACACCGGGGAGCTGTTTTTT
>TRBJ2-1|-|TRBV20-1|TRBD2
CSASPGGYYNEQFF
TGCAGTGCTAGTCCGGGGGGGTACTACAATGAGCAGTTCTTC
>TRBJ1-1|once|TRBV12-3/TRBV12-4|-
CASTRTAANEAFF
TGTGCCAGTACGCGGACAGCCGCGAACGAAGCTTTCTTT
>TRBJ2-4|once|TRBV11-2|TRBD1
CASSFPGGQGKNIQYF
TGTGCCAGCAGCTTCCCGGGGGGACAGGGGAAAAACATTCAGTACTTC
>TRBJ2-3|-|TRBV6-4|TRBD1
CASSAPDRGDTQYF
TGTGCCAGCAGTGCACCGGACAGGGGAGATACGCAGTATTTT
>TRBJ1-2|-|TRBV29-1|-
CSSSGFGYGYTF
TGCAGCTCCTCAGGGTTTGGCTATGGCTACACCTTC
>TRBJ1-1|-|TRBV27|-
CASRSGYTEAFF
TGTGCCAGCCGTTCAGGGTACACTGAAGCTTTCTTT
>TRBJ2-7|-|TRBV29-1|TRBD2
CSVEGSSGGYEQYF
TGCAGCGTTGAAGGGTCTAGCGGGGGTTACGAGCAGTACTTC
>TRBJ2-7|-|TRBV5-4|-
CASSFFNRAGEQYF
TGTGCCAGCAGCTTTTTCAACAGGGCTGGGGAGCAGTACTTC
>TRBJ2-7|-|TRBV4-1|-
CASSHPGESYEQYF
TGCGCCAGCAGCCATCCCGGGGAATCCTACGAGCAGTACTTC
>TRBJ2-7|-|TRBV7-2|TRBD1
CASSTWTGRYEQYF
TGTGCCAGCAGCACGTGGACAGGTCGCTACGAGCAGTACTTC
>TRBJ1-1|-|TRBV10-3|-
CAISESPETEAFF
TGTGCCATCAGTGAGTCGCCGGAGACTGAAGCTTTCTTT